This T cell receptor beta chain originates from a study of beta chain features in type 1 diabetes (dated by TCRdb to the late 2010s). About the full investigation: Patients and healthy donors did not differ in mean age, gender distribution, total cell number or subset yield. A total of roughly 100 million sorted cells were examined across all samples, and RNA yield correlated strongly with the number of cells per subset. The study compared TCRB repertoires of sorted circulating CD4+ T cell subsets between recently diagnosed type 1 diabetes patients and matched healthy donors. Whereas all 30 or so donors provided naive and central memory subsets, regulatory and stem cell-like memory subsets were isolated from just 8 patients and roughly 8 healthy donors. Broad study findings and their caveats: Fewer insertions and more nucleotide deletions at VDJ recombination sites were observed in patients with type 1 diabetes, implying thymic rearrangement abnormalities. Sequencing cDNA rather than genomic DNA could over-represent highly expressing activated cells, although activation and CD3 levels did not differ between groups. In all four CD4+ subsets, TCRB CDR3 length was moderately but significantly shorter in type 1 diabetes patients. Naive, central memory and regulatory TCRB repertoires appeared to be more alike among patients than among healthy donors. Only small numbers of individuals were included in the HLA sub-analyses, which left unresolved whether HLA type had any influence on TCRB rearrangement. Shorter templates might have been favored by PCR, but patient and control samples were amplified and corrected together, so both groups would have been affected equally by any skew.

V drops 4 bases and J drops 0 bases, leaving 11 bases in between. Via the germline V gene, CDR1 is SGDLS and CDR2 YYNGEE. Taken from cysteine to phenylalanine, the CDR3 has 15 residues. Here the CDR3 DNA is all that survives: 45 bases in frame from base 1. All of the isolated RNA was reverse transcribed with the High Capacity cDNA Reverse Transcription Kit, so expressed TCRB transcripts were sequenced. Deep immunoSEQ sequencing was performed on naive, central memory and regulatory T cell samples, with an average of roughly 4 million total reads per sample. After sorted cells were lysed in RLT buffer, RNA was extracted with DNase-treated RNeasy Micro or Mini kits, with the choice depending on cell number. To prevent cross-contamination, each cell subset was processed individually, whereas patient and healthy donor samples were processed jointly. TCRB sequences were amplified from cDNA with the immunoSEQ multiplex PCR, producing 87-bp fragments spanning the CDR3 region. Amplicons were sequenced on the Illumina HiSeq platform. The authors' pipeline ran thus. PCR bias was computationally corrected using synthetic template baselines, reads within Hamming distance 2 were collapsed, and singletons that could not be merged were discarded. Reads were aligned against IMGT to assign V, D and J genes, CDR3 length and insertions or deletions at six rearrangement sites. Within each subset, clonotype counts were normalized to sorted cell number, after which true diversity and Gini coefficients were computed with the tcR R package. Repertoire sharing was quantified using the overlap coefficient calculated on TCRB nucleotide sequences. As a proxy for the pre-selection repertoire, out-of-frame TCRB sequences from naive cells were analyzed. TCRdb holds this immuneACCESS table with in-frame rearrangements only. Some clones are missing; in checked studies, unresolved V genes explain under half, and the rest has no known cause. D and trimming come from the DNA, and the V and J calls and clone size come from that table. This sample lists 850,000 to 900,000 clones; roughly 16% were detected once. The ten largest account for around 0.02% of the sample.

This clone was seen more than once but under ten times. No cognate antigen has been identified for it. No base-level quality is on record; no much larger clone is a single base apart. A single peripheral blood draw of roughly 0.11 L on average was collected from each donor into heparinised tubes. Using a panel that included CD45RO, CCR7, CD25, CD127, CD95 and CD27, naive, central memory, regulatory and stem cell-like memory CD4+ T cells were sorted on a BD FACSAria II. A purity above 95% was achieved for all sorted populations. Right away, PBMCs were isolated by Lymphoprep density gradient centrifugation and were stained directly, with no culture step. So that batch effects would be minimized, each experiment stained and sorted samples in pairs, pairing one healthy donor with one patient.

The origin of this receptor is a woman between 18 and 29 years old in good health. What was sequenced was naive CD4+ T cells from blood. Per the publication, the cell subset or site label means: true naive CD4+ T cells. Recombination connected TRBV9 to TRBJ2-1; tentative D gene TRBD1, with 5 bases matching. CDR3 reads: CASSPGHRSYNEQFF. The DNA reads TGTGCCAGCAGCCCCGGACACCGCTCCTACAATGAGCAGTTCTTC.